This T cell receptor (beta chain) was recorded in a study of T cell responses to AZD1222 COVID-19 vaccine. With regard to this clone: What it binds is not known.

Doses given second, at about 4 or about 12 weeks, were pooled. Overall study results and limits: Spike-specific TCR repertoires showed rising breadth and depth after two AZD1222 doses. Targeting of unmutated variant regions was reportedly seen in nearly half of spike-specific TCRs. Spike was spanned by vaccine-associated CD4 TCRs, with dominance at 160-218 and 743-854.

The table came from immunoSEQ multiplex PCR; TCRdb's copy has only in-frame clones and leaves some out. The data contain tens of thousands of clones, about 89% of them singletons. The CDR3 has 15 residues. Germline V lookup: CDR1 SGDLS, CDR2 YYNGEE. V shed 7 bases and J shed 5 bases, with 21 bases lying between them. Sequenced here: peripheral blood, sampled 28 days after the second AZD1222 dose. The chain carries TRBV9 and TRBJ2-5; tentatively, D is TRBD1 or TRBD2 (6 bases each). The TCR originated in an adult who received the AZD1222 COVID-19 vaccine. CDR3 in amino acids: CASVPGGGSEETQYF. The CDR3 nucleotides are TGTGCCAGCGTCCCCGGGGGCGGCTCAGAGGAGACCCAGTACTTC.